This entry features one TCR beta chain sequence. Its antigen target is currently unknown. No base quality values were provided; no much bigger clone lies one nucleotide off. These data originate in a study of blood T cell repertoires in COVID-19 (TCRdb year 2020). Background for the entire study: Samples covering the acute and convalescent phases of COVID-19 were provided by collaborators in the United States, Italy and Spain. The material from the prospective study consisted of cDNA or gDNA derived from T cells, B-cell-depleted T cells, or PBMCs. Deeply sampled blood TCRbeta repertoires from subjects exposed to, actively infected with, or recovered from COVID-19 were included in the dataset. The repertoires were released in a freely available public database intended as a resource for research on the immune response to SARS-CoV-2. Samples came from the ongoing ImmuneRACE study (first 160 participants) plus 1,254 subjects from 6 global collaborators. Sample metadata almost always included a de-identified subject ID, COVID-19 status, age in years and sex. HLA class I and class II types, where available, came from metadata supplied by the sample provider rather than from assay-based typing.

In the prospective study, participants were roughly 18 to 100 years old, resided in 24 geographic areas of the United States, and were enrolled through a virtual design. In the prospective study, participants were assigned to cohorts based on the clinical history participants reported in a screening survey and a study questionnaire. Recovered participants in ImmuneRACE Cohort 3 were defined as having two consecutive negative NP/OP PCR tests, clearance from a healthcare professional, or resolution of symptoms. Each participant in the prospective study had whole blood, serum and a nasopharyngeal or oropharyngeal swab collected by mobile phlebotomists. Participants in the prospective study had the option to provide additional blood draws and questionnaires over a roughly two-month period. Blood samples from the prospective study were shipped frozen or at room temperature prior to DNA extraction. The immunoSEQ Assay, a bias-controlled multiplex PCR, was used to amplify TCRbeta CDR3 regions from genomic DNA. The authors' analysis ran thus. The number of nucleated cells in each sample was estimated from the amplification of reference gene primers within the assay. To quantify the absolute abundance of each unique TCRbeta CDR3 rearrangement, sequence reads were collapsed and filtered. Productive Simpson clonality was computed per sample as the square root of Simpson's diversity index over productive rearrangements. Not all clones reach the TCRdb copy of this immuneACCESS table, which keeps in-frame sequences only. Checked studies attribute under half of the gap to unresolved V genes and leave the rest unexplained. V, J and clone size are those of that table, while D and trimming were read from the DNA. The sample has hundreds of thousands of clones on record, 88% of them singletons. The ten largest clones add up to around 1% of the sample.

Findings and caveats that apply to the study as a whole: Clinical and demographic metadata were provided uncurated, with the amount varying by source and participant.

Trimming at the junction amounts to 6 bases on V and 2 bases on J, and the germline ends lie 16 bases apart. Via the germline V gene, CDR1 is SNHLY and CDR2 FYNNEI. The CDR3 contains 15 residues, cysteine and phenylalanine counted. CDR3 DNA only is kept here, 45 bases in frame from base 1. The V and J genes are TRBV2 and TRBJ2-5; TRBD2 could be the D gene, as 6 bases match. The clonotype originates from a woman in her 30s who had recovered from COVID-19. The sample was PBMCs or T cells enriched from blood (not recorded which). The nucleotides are TGTGCCAGCAGGAGGGACTCCGGAGGTCAAGAGACCCAGTACTTC. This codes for CASRRDSGGQETQYF.